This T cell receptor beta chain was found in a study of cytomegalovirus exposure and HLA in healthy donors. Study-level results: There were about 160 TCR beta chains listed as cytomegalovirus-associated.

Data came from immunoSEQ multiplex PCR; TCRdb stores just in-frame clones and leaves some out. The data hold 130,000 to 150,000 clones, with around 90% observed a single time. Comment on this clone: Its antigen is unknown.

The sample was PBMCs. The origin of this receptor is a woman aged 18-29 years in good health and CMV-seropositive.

The CDR3 region is CASRRQGAGLNTEAFF. In DNA, the CDR3 is TGTGCCAGCAGAAGACAGGGGGCCGGGTTGAACACTGAAGCTTTCTTT. The gene calls are TRBV2 and TRBJ1-1, with 10 bases identical to TRBD1. The CDR3 sequence is 16 residues long. Germline V gene data show CDR1 as SNHLY and CDR2 as FYNNEI. J was trimmed by 0 bases and V by 6 bases; bases with no gene match: 7.